This is a list of T cell receptor beta chains from one sample in a study of cytotoxic CD8 clonotypes in ibrutinib-treated CLL. Measured with immunoSEQ multiplex PCR; TCRdb has only the in-frame clones, and not every one. The table includes more than 85,000 clones, approximately 80% detected once. The source was PBMCs, collected after 12 months of ibrutinib treatment. All receptors derive from a human donor with chronic lymphocytic leukemia. The CDR3 runs from the conserved cysteine through the conserved F or W. A D gene is named only where the DNA matches it firmly.

d_call,cdr3_length,v_call,j_call,cdr3_aa
TRBD2,16,TRBV2,TRBJ2-5,CASKTGGIGSQETQYF
.,15,TRBV7-3,TRBJ2-5,CASSLMATPQETQYF
.,15,TRBV4-1,TRBJ1-1,CASSSPGAESTEAFF
TRBD1,14,TRBV6-6,TRBJ1-4,CASRAGGTNEKLFF
.,15,TRBV4-1,TRBJ1-2,CASSQGPGHNYGYTF
.,14,TRBV10-2,TRBJ1-5,CASSELEGGQPQHF
.,17,TRBV11-3,TRBJ2-3,CASSPEGGRPDTDTQYF
.,13,TRBV27,TRBJ2-2,CASSETGSGELFF
TRBD1,15,TRBV15,TRBJ2-7,CATSRGLDRAYEQYF
.,13,TRBV2,TRBJ2-3,CASSAAGEDTQYF
.,16,TRBV7-2,TRBJ2-7,CASSPGEAGVSYEQYF
.,11,TRBV29-1,TRBJ2-3,CSLKGSDTQYF
.,12,TRBV29-1,TRBJ1-4,CSGGGYGEKLFF
TRBD1,15,TRBV28,TRBJ2-2,CASSLGDRNTGELFF
.,12,TRBV6-1,TRBJ1-5,CASSDMRQPQHF